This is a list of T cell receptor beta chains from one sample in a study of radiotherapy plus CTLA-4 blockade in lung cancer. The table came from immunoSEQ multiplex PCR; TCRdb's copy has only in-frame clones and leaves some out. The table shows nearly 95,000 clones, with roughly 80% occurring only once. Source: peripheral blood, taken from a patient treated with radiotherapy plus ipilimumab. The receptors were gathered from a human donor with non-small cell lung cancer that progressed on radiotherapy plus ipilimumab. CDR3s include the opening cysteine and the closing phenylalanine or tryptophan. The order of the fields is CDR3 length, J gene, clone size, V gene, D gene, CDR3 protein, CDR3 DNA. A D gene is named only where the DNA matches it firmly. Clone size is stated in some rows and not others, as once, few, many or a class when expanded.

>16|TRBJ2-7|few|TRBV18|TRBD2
CASSPTGLAENYEQYF
TGTGCCAGCTCACCTACGGGACTAGCGGAGAACTACGAGCAGTACTTC
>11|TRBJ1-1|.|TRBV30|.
CAWRRQTEAFF
TGTGCCTGGAGAAGACAGACCGAAGCTTTCTTT
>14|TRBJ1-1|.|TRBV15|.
CATSWVFMNTEAFF
TGTGCCACCAGCTGGGTCTTTATGAACACTGAAGCTTTCTTT
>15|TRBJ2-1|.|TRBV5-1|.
CASSLLSKNYNEQFF
TGCGCCAGCAGCTTGCTTTCTAAAAACTACAATGAGCAGTTCTTC
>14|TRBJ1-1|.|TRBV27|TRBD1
CASNRQGPNTEAFF
TGTGCCAGCAATAGACAGGGGCCGAACACTGAAGCTTTCTTT
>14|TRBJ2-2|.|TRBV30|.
CAWSAVLNTGELFF
TGTGCCTGGAGCGCGGTCCTCAACACCGGGGAGCTGTTTTTT
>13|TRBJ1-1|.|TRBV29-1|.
CSVDGGPNTEAFF
TGCAGCGTTGATGGGGGCCCGAACACTGAAGCTTTCTTT
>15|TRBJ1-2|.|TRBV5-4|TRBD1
CASSPTGTGDYGYTF
TGTGCCAGCAGCCCCACCGGGACAGGGGACTATGGCTACACCTTC
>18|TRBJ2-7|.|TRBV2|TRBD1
CASSLPPGQRIGEYEQYF
TGTGCCAGCAGTCTACCCCCGGGACAGAGGATTGGGGAATATGAGCAGTACTTC
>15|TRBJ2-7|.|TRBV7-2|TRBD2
CASSLGGTRSYEQYF
TGTGCCAGCAGCTTAGGCGGGACTAGGTCCTACGAGCAGTACTTC
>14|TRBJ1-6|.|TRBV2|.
CASSEGQGGSPLHF
TGTGCCAGCAGTGAGGGGCAGGGAGGGTCACCCCTCCACTTT
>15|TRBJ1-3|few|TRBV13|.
CASSLGQGLGNTIYF
TGTGCCAGCAGCTTAGGCCAGGGTCTCGGAAACACCATATATTTT
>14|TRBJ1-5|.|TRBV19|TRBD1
CASSSDRDNQPQHF
TGTGCCAGTAGTTCCGACAGGGACAATCAGCCCCAGCATTTT
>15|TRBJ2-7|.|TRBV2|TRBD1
CASSEWTGSSYEQYF
TGTGCCAGCAGTGAGTGGACAGGGAGCTCCTACGAGCAGTACTTC
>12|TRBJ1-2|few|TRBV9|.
CASGREDYGYTF
TGTGCCAGCGGGAGGGAGGACTATGGCTACACCTTC
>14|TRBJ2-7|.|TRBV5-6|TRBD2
CASSQGLAGDEQYF
TGTGCCAGCAGCCAAGGACTAGCGGGAGACGAGCAGTACTTC
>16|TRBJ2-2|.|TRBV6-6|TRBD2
CASSYTSEANTGELFF
TGTGCCAGCAGTTACACTAGCGAGGCGAACACCGGGGAGCTGTTTTTT
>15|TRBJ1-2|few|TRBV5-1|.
CASSHGHEGIYGYTF
TGCGCCAGCAGCCATGGACACGAAGGGATCTATGGCTACACCTTC
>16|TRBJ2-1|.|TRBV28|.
CASSLVVASEDNEQFF
TGTGCCAGCAGTTTAGTAGTAGCTAGCGAAGACAATGAGCAGTTCTTC
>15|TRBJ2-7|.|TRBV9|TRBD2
CASSVGSSGSHEQYF
TGTGCCAGCAGCGTAGGTTCTAGCGGGAGCCACGAGCAGTACTTC
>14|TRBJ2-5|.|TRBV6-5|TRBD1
CASSLGTAQETQYF
TGTGCCAGCAGCCTTGGGACAGCACAAGAGACCCAGTACTTC
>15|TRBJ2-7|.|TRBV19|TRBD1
CASSIGGTGGYEQYF
TGTGCCAGTAGTATCGGCGGGACAGGGGGCTACGAGCAGTACTTC
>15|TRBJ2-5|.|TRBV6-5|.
CASRYLGTNQETQYF
TGTGCCAGCAGGTACCTTGGGACCAATCAAGAGACCCAGTACTTC
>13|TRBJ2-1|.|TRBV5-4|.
CASSLASYNEQFF
TGTGCCAGCAGCTTGGCTAGCTACAATGAGCAGTTCTTC
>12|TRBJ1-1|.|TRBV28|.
CASSSRTIAAFF
TGTGCCAGCAGTTCGAGAACCATCGCCGCTTTCTTT
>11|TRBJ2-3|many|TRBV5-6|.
CASSYTDTQYF
TGTGCCAGCAGCTACACAGATACGCAGTATTTT
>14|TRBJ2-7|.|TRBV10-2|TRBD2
CASSGLAGIGEQYF
TGCGCCAGCAGCGGACTAGCGGGAATAGGGGAGCAGTACTTC
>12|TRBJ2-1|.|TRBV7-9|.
CASSLSPNEQFF
TGTGCCAGCAGCCTCTCTCCCAATGAGCAGTTCTTC
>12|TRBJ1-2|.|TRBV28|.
CASSSQEYGYTF
TGTGCCAGCAGTTCACAGGAGTATGGCTACACCTTC
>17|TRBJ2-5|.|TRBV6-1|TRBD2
CASSEVLAGGAKGTQYF
TGTGCCAGCAGTGAAGTTTTAGCGGGAGGGGCCAAAGGGACCCAGTACTTC
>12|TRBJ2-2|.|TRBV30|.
CAWSDRIGELFF
TGTGCCTGGAGTGACCGGATCGGGGAGCTGTTTTTT
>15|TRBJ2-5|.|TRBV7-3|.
CASSLGSGQQETQYF
TGTGCCAGCAGCTTAGGCTCGGGACAACAAGAGACCCAGTACTTC
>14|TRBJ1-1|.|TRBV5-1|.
CASSLDRENTEAFF
TGCGCCAGCAGCTTGGACAGGGAGAACACTGAAGCTTTCTTT
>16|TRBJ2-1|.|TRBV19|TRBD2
CASSTSTSGSYNEQFF
TGTGCCAGTAGTACCTCAACTAGCGGGAGCTACAATGAGCAGTTCTTC
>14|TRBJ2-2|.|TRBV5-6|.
CASSFKGVTGELFF
TGTGCCAGCAGCTTCAAAGGGGTAACCGGGGAGCTGTTTTTT
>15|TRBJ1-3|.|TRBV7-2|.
CASSPEFFSGNTIYF
TGTGCCAGCAGCCCAGAGTTTTTCTCTGGAAACACCATATATTTT
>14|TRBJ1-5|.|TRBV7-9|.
CASSLEGSNQPQHF
TGTGCCAGCAGCTTAGAAGGTAGCAATCAGCCCCAGCATTTT
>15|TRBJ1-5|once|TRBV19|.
CASSAAGRSNQPQHF
TGTGCCAGTAGCGCGGCAGGTCGTAGCAATCAGCCCCAGCATTTT
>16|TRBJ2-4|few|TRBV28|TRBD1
CASSDGTGGTKNIQYF
TGTGCCAGCAGCGATGGGACAGGGGGGACCAAAAACATTCAGTACTTC
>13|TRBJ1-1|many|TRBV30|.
CAWTRGVNTEAFF
TGTGCCTGGACCAGAGGGGTGAACACTGAAGCTTTCTTT
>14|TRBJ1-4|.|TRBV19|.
CASENSRTYVKLFF
TGTGCCAGTGAGAACAGCAGAACTTACGTAAAACTGTTTTTT
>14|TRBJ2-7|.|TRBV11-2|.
CASSTRTATYEQYF
TGTGCCAGCAGCACTCGGACAGCTACCTACGAGCAGTACTTC
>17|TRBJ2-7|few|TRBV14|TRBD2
CASSQYVGLAGDYEQYF
TGTGCCAGCAGCCAGTATGTGGGACTAGCGGGAGACTACGAGCAGTACTTC
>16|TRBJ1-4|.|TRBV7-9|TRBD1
CASSQGTVNMNEKLFF
TGTGCCAGCAGCCAAGGGACAGTTAATATGAATGAAAAACTGTTTTTT
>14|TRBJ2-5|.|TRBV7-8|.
CASSFPGLAMTQYF
TGTGCCAGCAGCTTCCCGGGACTCGCTATGACCCAGTACTTC
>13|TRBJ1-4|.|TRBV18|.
CASTAATNEKLFF
TGTGCCAGCACGGCCGCAACTAATGAAAAACTGTTTTTT
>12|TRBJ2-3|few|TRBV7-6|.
CASSLGTDTQYF
TGTGCCAGCAGCTTAGGTACAGATACGCAGTATTTT
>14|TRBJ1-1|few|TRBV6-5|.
CASKLELDRNEAFF
TGTGCCAGCAAATTGGAACTAGACAGAAACGAAGCTTTCTTT
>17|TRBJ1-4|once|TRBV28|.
CASSYLAPRGKNEKLFF
TGTGCCAGCAGTTACCTCGCCCCACGGGGGAAGAATGAAAAACTGTTTTTT
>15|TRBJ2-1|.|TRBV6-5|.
CASSGLSAYGNEQFF
TGTGCCAGCAGTGGACTTAGCGCGTACGGTAATGAGCAGTTCTTC